The T cell receptor beta chain under discussion was sequenced for a study of response to subunit inactivated influenza vaccine. Germline V CDR1 and CDR2: DFQATT, SNEGSKA (reference sequence). V was clipped by 0 bases and J by 2 bases, with 11 bases between them. The length of the CDR3 is 15 residues. In this sample, this clonotype turned up a few times. MiXCR, run by TCRdb on the RT-PCR reads, gives a single entry per CDR3 protein. The sample includes about 780,000 distinct CDR3 sequences, approximately 18% of them seen just once. The receptor was derived from a man aged 45-65 years who received an inactivated influenza vaccine. The specimen comprised PBMCs from blood, sampled 5 days after vaccination. The rearrangement links TRBV20-1 to TRBJ2-1, with D maybe TRBD1 (5 bases). CDR3 in DNA: TGCAGTGCTAGAGATGGCCAGGGCACCTACAATGAGCAGTTCTTC. Amino acid sequence: CSARDGQGTYNEQFF.